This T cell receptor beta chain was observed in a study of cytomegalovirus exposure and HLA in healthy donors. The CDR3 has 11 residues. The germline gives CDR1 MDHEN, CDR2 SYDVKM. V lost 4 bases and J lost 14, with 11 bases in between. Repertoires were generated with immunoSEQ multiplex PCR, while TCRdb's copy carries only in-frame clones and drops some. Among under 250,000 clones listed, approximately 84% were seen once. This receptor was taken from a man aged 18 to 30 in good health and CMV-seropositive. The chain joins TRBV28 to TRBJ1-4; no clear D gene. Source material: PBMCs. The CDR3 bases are TGTGCCAGCAGTTCGACCGGGAGGCTGTTTTTT. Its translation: CASSSTGRLFF.